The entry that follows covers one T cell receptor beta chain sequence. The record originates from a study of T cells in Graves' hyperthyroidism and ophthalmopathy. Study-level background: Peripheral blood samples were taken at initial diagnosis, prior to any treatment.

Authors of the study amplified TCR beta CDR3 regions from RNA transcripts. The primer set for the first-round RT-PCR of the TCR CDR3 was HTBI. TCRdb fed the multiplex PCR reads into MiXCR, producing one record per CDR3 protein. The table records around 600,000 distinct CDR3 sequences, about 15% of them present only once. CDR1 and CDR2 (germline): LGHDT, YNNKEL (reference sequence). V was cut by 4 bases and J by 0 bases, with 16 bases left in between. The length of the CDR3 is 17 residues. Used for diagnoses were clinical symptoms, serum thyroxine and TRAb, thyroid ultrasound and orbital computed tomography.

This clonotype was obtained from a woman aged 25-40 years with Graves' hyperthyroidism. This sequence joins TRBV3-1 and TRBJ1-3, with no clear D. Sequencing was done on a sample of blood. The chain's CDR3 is CASSRHHQDTSGNTIYF. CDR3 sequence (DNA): TGTGCCAGCAGCCGTCATCACCAGGATACCTCTGGAAACACCATATATTTT. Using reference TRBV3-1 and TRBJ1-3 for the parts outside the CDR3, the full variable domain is DTAVSQTPKYLVTQMGNDKSIKCEQNLGHDTMYWYKQDSKKFLKIMFSYNNKELIINETVPNRFSPKSPDKAHLNLHINSLELGDSAVYFCASSRHHQDTSGNTIYFGEGSWLTVV.